The 29 T cell receptor beta chains presented below share a single source sample, sequenced in a study of T cells in Graves' hyperthyroidism and ophthalmopathy. TCR beta CDR3 region amplification was performed from RNA transcripts. First-round RT-PCR targeting the TCR CDR3 was performed with the HTBI primer set. A single record per CDR3 protein comes from TCRdb applying MiXCR to the multiplex PCR reads. The profile covers a few hundred thousand distinct CDR3 sequences, with roughly 14% appearing a single time and over 7.5% taken by the ten largest. What was sequenced was blood. The receptors here all came from a young woman with Graves' hyperthyroidism.

This clonotype was counted at least ten times. The chain joins TRBV12-3 or TRBV12-4 to TRBJ1-1, with 9 bases that match TRBD1. The CDR3 sequence is 14 residues long. Germline trimming cut 4 bases from V and 6 bases from J; bases unmatched to any gene: 6. CDR3 nucleotides: TGTGCCAGCAGTTCCACAGGGGGCTTCGCTGAAGCTTTCTTT. As protein: CASSSTGGFAEAFF.

On this clonotype: At one end the junction does not follow the germline gene, possibly because of a read error. The rearrangement uses TRBV5-1 and TRBJ2-3; D perhaps matches TRBD1 (6 bases). The germline V gene encodes CDR1 SGHRS and CDR2 YFSETQ. The CDR3 has 16 residues. The CDR3 DNA reads TGCGCCAGCAGCATAGCTACAGGGACCCCCACAGATACGCGGTATTTT. This encodes CASSIATGTPTDTRYF.

This clonotype was picked up many times. The CDR3 is CASTLGSGGSPNYGYTF. The CDR3 bases are TGTGCCAGCACCCTAGGCTCAGGGGGAAGCCCTAACTATGGCTACACCTTC. The genes are TRBV12-3 or TRBV12-4 and TRBJ1-2, with 7 nucleotides matching TRBD1. V was clipped by 7 bases and J by 0 bases; unmatched bases: 14. This CDR3 has 17 amino acids.

This clonotype occurred many times. In nucleotides, the CDR3 is TGTGCCTGGAGTCCCTACCAGTCGGGGACTGAAGCTTTCTTT. Translation: CAWSPYQSGTEAFF. The chain joins TRBV30 to TRBJ1-1; no reliable D call. Germline V lookup: CDR1 GTSNPN, CDR2 SVGIG (reference sequence). The CDR3 has 14 residues. V was pared by 2 bases and J by 5 bases, with 15 bases between.

This clonotype was detected ten times or more. This rearrangement joins TRBV10-3 to TRBJ2-1; TRBD2 matches 7 bases. CDR3 size: 13 residues. In germline, CDR1 is ENHRY, CDR2 SYGVKD. The junction had 9 bases not matched to a gene; V was cut back by 7 bases and J by 9 bases. DNA of the CDR3: TGTGCCATCAAGTGGGAGGGCCGGGGTGAGCAGTTCTTC. This gives the protein CAIKWEGRGEQFF.

About this clonotype itself: Since a much larger clone is just one base distant, this may be a read error. This chain connects TRBV5-6 to TRBJ2-5; 7 bases line up with TRBD1. Germline CDR1 reads SGHDT; CDR2 reads YYEEEE. The CDR3 contains 12 residues. V lost 5 bases, J lost 3 bases, and 1 base stayed unmatched. The CDR3, as DNA: TGTGCCAGCAGGGGGACAGAAGAGACCCAGTACTTC. Its translation is CASRGTEETQYF.

Ten or more counts support this clonotype. This chain uses TRBV30 with TRBJ2-2; possibly TRBD1 or TRBD2 for D (5 bases each). This CDR3 has 15 amino acids. Germline CDR1 GTSNPN, CDR2 SVGIG (reference sequence). V was cut by 3 bases and J by 4 bases, with 15 bases left in between. CDR3 residues: CAWRWDGPPTGELFF. CDR3 nucleotide sequence: TGTGCCTGGAGATGGGACGGGCCCCCCACCGGGGAGCTGTTTTTT.

This clonotype was counted at least ten times. One end of the junction does not line up with germline, which may come from a read error. The V gene is TRBV3-1, the J gene TRBJ1-3; D uncertain. Germline V CDR1 and CDR2: LGHDT, YNNKEL (reference sequence). The CDR3 loop spans 14 amino acids. The CDR3 protein is CASTQIFSGNTIYF. The CDR3 region has the DNA TGTGCCAGCACCCAAATCTTCTCTGGAAACACCATATATTTT.

This clonotype was observed at least ten times. The chain employs TRBV6-4 and TRBJ2-2, with 7 bases fitting TRBD2. Germline CDR1 and CDR2: MRHNA and SNTAGT. V lost 0 bases and J lost 5; bases outside the gene matches: 0. CDR3 size: 14 residues. This CDR3 is CASSDSSGTGELFF. CDR3 coding DNA: TGTGCCAGCAGTGACTCTAGCGGGACCGGGGAGCTGTTTTTT.

At least ten counts were recorded for this clonotype. This chain joins TRBV5-1 and TRBJ2-5, with 7 bases identical to TRBD1. The V gene's germline CDR1 is SGHRS and CDR2 YFSETQ. The CDR3 is 18 amino acids. V gave up 3 bases and J gave up 0 bases; unmatched junction bases: 14. The CDR3, as DNA: TGCGCCAGCAGCTCAAGGCCCCGGGACAGCAGGTACCAAGAGACCCAGTACTTC. Translating it yields CASSSRPRDSRYQETQYF.

This clonotype appeared many times. CDR3 nucleotide sequence: TGTGCCACCAGCAGAACAAGCGACGGGACAGATACGCAGTATTTT. This gives the protein CATSRTSDGTDTQYF. The rearrangement links TRBV15 to TRBJ2-3; D unresolved. This CDR3 has 15 amino acids. Trimming took 2 bases from V and 3 from J, leaving 12 bases between them. Looked up from germline, CDR1 is LNHNV and CDR2 is YYDKDF (reference sequence). Combining the CDR3 with reference TRBV15 and TRBJ2-3 gives the whole variable domain DAMVIQNPRYQVTQFGKPVTLSCSQTLNHNVMYWYQQKSSQAPKLLFHYYDKDFNNEADTPDNFQSRRPNTSFCFLDIRSPGLGDTAMYLCATSRTSDGTDTQYFGPGTRLTVL.

This clonotype was found many times. V is TRBV28 and J is TRBJ2-2; no definite D call. Germline values: CDR1 MDHEN, CDR2 SYDVKM. Trimming cost V 4 bases and J 5 bases, with 5 bases left between them. This CDR3 has 12 amino acids. CDR3 amino acids: CASSSRTGELFF. CDR3 in DNA: TGTGCCAGCAGTTCAAGGACCGGGGAGCTGTTTTTT.

In regard to this clonotype: A much larger clonotype is one base distant, so this may be a read error. This chain connects TRBV12-3 or TRBV12-4 to TRBJ2-1, with D tentatively TRBD2 (7 bases). This CDR3 region has 13 residues. CDR3 sequence: CASGLNGGGQQFF. The CDR3 DNA reads as TGTGCCAGCGGTTTAAATGGCGGGGGCCAGCAGTTCTTC.

In its sample, this clonotype was seen many times. The chain carries TRBV5-1 and TRBJ2-3, with TRBD1 matching 8 bases. Germline V gene data show CDR1 as SGHRS and CDR2 as YFSETQ. The trim removed 0 bases at V and 6 bases at J, leaving 9 bases unmatched. The CDR3 covers 16 residues. The CDR3, as DNA: TGCGCCAGCAGCTTGGTCCTGGCAGGGGGCGCGGATACGCAGTATTTT. It yields the protein CASSLVLAGGADTQYF. Filled out from reference TRBV5-1 and TRBJ2-3, the complete variable domain reads KAGVTQTPRYLIKTRGQQVTLSCSPISGHRSVSWYQQTPGQGLQFLFEYFSETQRNKGNFPGRFSGRQFSNSRSEMNVSTLELGDSALYLCASSLVLAGGADTQYFGPGTRLTVL.

This chain links TRBV7-3 with TRBJ2-3, with D perhaps matching TRBD1 or TRBD2 (6 bases each). V was clipped by 5 bases and J by 5 bases, with 17 bases between them. This CDR3 spans 15 amino acids. Germline V gene sequence: CDR1 SGHTA, CDR2 FQGTGA. The CDR3 nucleotides are TGTGCCAGCAGCCCCTCGGGACAAGCGGGAGATACGCAGTATTTT. It codes for CASSPSGQAGDTQYF.

In this sample, this clonotype turned up many times. This chain links TRBV7-8 with TRBJ2-3; 10 bases fit TRBD2. The CDR3 contains 16 residues. The trim removed 0 bases at V and 4 bases at J, leaving 4 bases unmatched. Germline lookup yields CDR1 SGHVS and CDR2 FQNEAQ. The CDR3 loop is CASSLALAGIPDTQYF. The CDR3 region has the DNA TGTGCCAGCAGCTTAGCACTAGCGGGGATCCCAGATACGCAGTATTTT.

The chain has TRBV4-1 and TRBJ2-1; 12 positions match TRBD2. The CDR3 length is 17 residues. From germline, CDR1 is MGHRA and CDR2 YSYEKL. Trimming took 3 bases from V and 7 from J; bases not matched to a gene: 10. The CDR3 is CASSHPSGRGARNEQFF. DNA for the CDR3: TGCGCCAGCAGCCACCCTAGCGGGAGGGGGGCTCGGAATGAGCAGTTCTTC.

This clonotype was found many times. CDR3 sequence (DNA): TGTGCCAGCACTCCGACAGGGTACACCGGGGAGCTGTTTTTT. Residues: CASTPTGYTGELFF. The rearrangement joins TRBV12-3 or TRBV12-4 to TRBJ2-2, with 7 nucleotides matching TRBD1. V dropped 7 bases and J dropped 3; count of bases not matched to a gene: 5. CDR3 length equals 14 residues.

This chain connects TRBV12-3 or TRBV12-4 to TRBJ2-1; TRBD2 matches 11 bases. CDR3 length: 18 amino acids. J gave up 6 bases and V 6 bases, and 16 bases lay outside the gene matches. CDR3 sequence (DNA): TGTGCCAGCAGGGATGTGCCTGGGGCTAGCGGGAGGAGCAATGAGCAGTTCTTC. Its protein is CASRDVPGASGRSNEQFF.

This clonotype showed up many times. This chain links TRBV14 with TRBJ2-2; TRBD2 agrees at 10 bases. CDR1 and CDR2 (germline): SGHDN, FVKESK. The V and J ends lost 3 bases and 5 bases, in that order; junction bases with no gene match: 9. CDR3 length equals 17 residues. CDR3 in amino acids: CASSHALAGDITGELFF. CDR3 in DNA: TGTGCCAGCAGCCACGCTCTAGCGGGAGACATTACCGGGGAGCTGTTTTTT.

Comments on this clonotype: Just one base apart from a much larger clone, this may be a read error. The chain links TRBV25-1 to TRBJ2-7, with TRBD1 matching over 9 bases. The CDR3 runs to 15 residues. In germline, CDR1 is MGHDK, CDR2 SYGVNS. The CDR3 region has the DNA TGTACCAGCAGTGAACCGGGACAGGGTGGGTACGAGCAGTACTTC. Translation: CTSSEPGQGGYEQYF.

This clonotype was seen a single time. This sequence joins TRBV29-1 and TRBJ2-3; perhaps D is TRBD1 or TRBD2 (5 bases each). Trimming took 0 bases from V and 2 from J, leaving 12 bases between them. Germline V gives CDR1 SQVTM, CDR2 ANQGSEA. This CDR3 comprises 15 residues. The CDR3 nucleotides read TGCAGCGTTGAAGAAGGGACGGTGACCACAGATACGCAGTATTTT. Translating gives CSVEEGTVTTDTQYF.

The V and J genes are TRBV7-3 and TRBJ2-1; TRBD2 matches at 7 bases. The V gene's germline CDR1 is SGHTA and CDR2 FQGTGA. CDR3 length: 16 residues. Trimming at V came to 5 bases and at J to 3 bases, leaving 10 bases not matched to a gene. The CDR3 DNA reads TGTGCCAGCAGCCGATACCTGGGGGGGGGCTACAATGAGCAGTTCTTC. It encodes CASSRYLGGGYNEQFF.

This clonotype was observed a few times. Here the CDR3 DNA reads TGTGCCACCACGTCTAGGCGGACCAAGCCGGGACAGGGTACGGGCAATCAGCCCCAGCATTTT. It translates to CATTSRRTKPGQGTGNQPQHF. The rearrangement uses TRBV6-4 and TRBJ1-5; 9 positions match TRBD1. CDR1 MRHNA and CDR2 SNTAGT come from the germline V gene. CDR3 length: 21 residues. J lost 2 bases, V lost 10 bases, and 27 bases had no gene match.

This clonotype appeared a few times. The chain recombines TRBV7-2 with TRBJ2-3, with 10 nucleotides matching TRBD1. The CDR3 contains 17 residues. V dropped 3 bases and J dropped 1; count of bases not matched to a gene: 7. Germline-derived CDR1 and CDR2 are SGHTA and FQGNSA. The CDR3 bases are TGTGCCAGCAGCTTTTTCTCCGGGACAGGGGGCACAGATACGCAGTATTTT. It encodes CASSFFSGTGGTDTQYF.

This clonotype was detected many times. This sequence joins TRBV6-2 or TRBV6-3 and TRBJ2-1; TRBD1 is a possible D gene (5 bases). The CDR3 totals 16 residues. Trimming took 7 bases from V and 2 from J, leaving 18 bases between them. Germline V gene lookup returns CDR1 MNHEY and CDR2 SVGEGT. The CDR3 protein is CASNPLYRRAYNEQFF. The CDR3 nucleotides are TGTGCCAGCAATCCCCTGTACAGGAGAGCCTACAATGAGCAGTTCTTC.

Comment on this clonotype: This likely comes from a read error, as the CDR3 has no conserved phenylalanine or tryptophan at its end. The chain has TRBV20-1 and TRBJ1-2; no clear D. Germline CDR1 reads DFQATT; CDR2 reads SNEGSKA (reference sequence). The CDR3 contains 13 residues. CDR3 nucleotides: TGCACTATCCCACCGTCCCTTAACTATGGCTACACCCTC. This codes for CTIPPSLNYGYTL.

This clonotype was picked up many times. The J gene is TRBJ2-7, the V gene TRBV2; TRBD1 agrees at 7 bases. The CDR3 covers 13 residues. V was pared by 6 bases and J by 7 bases, with 9 bases of the junction left unmatched. Germline V CDR1 and CDR2: SNHLY, FYNNEI. The CDR3 region is CASRDRVVGEQYF. The DNA for the CDR3 is TGTGCCAGCAGAGACAGGGTTGTGGGGGAGCAGTACTTC.

This clonotype was seen repeatedly, ten times or more. The CDR3 DNA follows: TGTGCCAGCAGCTCGACTAGCGGGAGAAATGAGCAGTTCTTC. Residues: CASSSTSGRNEQFF. The rearrangement uses TRBV7-2 and TRBJ2-1; 12 bases match TRBD2. Germline values: CDR1 SGHTA, CDR2 FQGNSA. J was trimmed by 7 bases and V by 4 bases; bases with no gene match: 2. The CDR3 consists of 14 residues.